The rows below give T cell receptor beta chains drawn from one sample of a study of response to subunit inactivated influenza vaccine. TCRdb re-derived calls from the RT-PCR reads in MiXCR, one entry per CDR3 protein. The sample lists about 180,000 distinct CDR3 sequences, roughly 8.7% occurring once. This material consisted of non-naive T cells sorted from PBMCs, taken on the day of vaccination. Receptors originate from a man aged 50-59 years who received an inactivated influenza vaccine. Each CDR3 is given with its conserved first and last residue. The order of the fields is D gene, J gene, V gene, CDR3 length, clone size, CDR3 protein, CDR3 DNA. A D gene is named only where the DNA matches it firmly. Clone size is given for some rows only: seen once, a few or many times, or a class if the clone is expanded.

d_call: -; j_call: TRBJ1-6; v_call: TRBV28; cdr3_length: 16; clone_size: few; cdr3_aa: CASSLGPSTGDSPLHF; cdr3_nt: TGTGCCAGCAGTTTGGGACCCTCGACCGGAGATTCACCCCTCCACTTT
d_call: TRBD1; j_call: TRBJ1-5; v_call: TRBV19; cdr3_length: 17; clone_size: -; cdr3_aa: CASSLRPGTGIGQPQHF; cdr3_nt: TGTGCCAGTAGCCTCCGACCCGGGACAGGGATTGGCCAGCCCCAGCATTTT
d_call: TRBD2; j_call: TRBJ2-3; v_call: TRBV11-3; cdr3_length: 17; clone_size: many; cdr3_aa: CASSLGSTSGLADTQYF; cdr3_nt: TGTGCCAGCAGCTTAGGATCCACTAGCGGGTTAGCAGATACGCAGTATTTT
d_call: -; j_call: TRBJ1-4; v_call: TRBV7-9; cdr3_length: 11; clone_size: few; cdr3_aa: CASSSVGKLFF; cdr3_nt: TGTGCCAGCAGCTCAGTCGGGAAACTGTTTTTT
d_call: -; j_call: TRBJ1-5; v_call: TRBV28; cdr3_length: 17; clone_size: -; cdr3_aa: CASSDDRSATGNQPQHF; cdr3_nt: TGTGCCAGCAGTGACGACAGGTCGGCTACAGGCAATCAGCCCCAGCATTTT
d_call: -; j_call: TRBJ1-3; v_call: TRBV5-1; cdr3_length: 16; clone_size: few; cdr3_aa: CASSLEGRADGNTIYF; cdr3_nt: TGCGCCAGCAGCTTGGAAGGCAGGGCCGACGGAAACACCATATATTTT
d_call: TRBD2; j_call: TRBJ2-3; v_call: TRBV6-4; cdr3_length: 15; clone_size: -; cdr3_aa: CASSPSGASTDTQYF; cdr3_nt: TGTGCCAGCAGTCCCAGCGGGGCGAGCACAGATACGCAGTATTTT
d_call: TRBD1; j_call: TRBJ1-1; v_call: TRBV7-9; cdr3_length: 16; clone_size: many; cdr3_aa: CASSTRTGGLNTEAFF; cdr3_nt: TGTGCCAGCAGCACACGGACAGGGGGATTGAACACTGAAGCTTTCTTT
d_call: TRBD2; j_call: TRBJ2-3; v_call: TRBV20-1; cdr3_length: 18; clone_size: -; cdr3_aa: CSAPPLGSGGLSTDTQYF; cdr3_nt: TGCAGTGCTCCCCCCCTAGGTAGCGGGGGCCTTAGCACAGATACGCAGTATTTT
d_call: TRBD2; j_call: TRBJ2-1; v_call: TRBV20-1; cdr3_length: 14; clone_size: -; cdr3_aa: CSATRTSGYNEQFF; cdr3_nt: TGCAGTGCTACTAGGACTAGCGGCTACAATGAGCAGTTCTTC
d_call: TRBD1; j_call: TRBJ2-7; v_call: TRBV24-1; cdr3_length: 13; clone_size: -; cdr3_aa: CATSDLTGDEQYF; cdr3_nt: TGTGCCACCAGTGATTTAACAGGGGATGAGCAGTACTTC